The TCR beta chain under discussion was sequenced for a study of blood T cells in healthy people across ages. With a J-beta primer mix and a sample-barcoded 5' primer, a second PCR ran about 7 to 12 cycles. Every individual sample yielded 3 million or more paired-end reads (each containing CDR3). TCRdb recomputed calls from the 5' RACE reads with MiXCR, one row per CDR3 protein. The sample lists 1.5 million to 1.8 million distinct CDR3 sequences; around 40% were seen once. In germline, CDR1 is KGHSH, CDR2 LQKENI. Losses at the gene ends were 3 bases for V and 3 bases for J; bases not matched to a gene: 12. The CDR3 covers 17 residues. Donors were systemically healthy Caucasian individuals from Russia aged roughly 6 to 95 years. Staff drew about 10 milliliters of peripheral blood from each donor.

Sequenced: blood. The V gene is TRBV18, the J gene TRBJ2-3; 7 nucleotides line up with TRBD1. The receptor was isolated from a woman aged 18-29 years in good health. CDR3 loop: CASSPEPTGFKTDTQYF. The CDR3 DNA reads as TGTGCCAGCTCACCGGAGCCGACAGGGTTTAAAACAGATACGCAGTATTTT.